This T cell receptor beta chain was sequenced during a study of cytomegalovirus exposure and HLA in healthy donors. 13 Jbeta primers and 60 Vbeta primers were used for the PCR. Here immunoSEQ multiplex PCR was the method, and the copy in TCRdb shows in-frame clones only, minus some. The sample includes some 140,000 clones, around 79% of them seen just once. This clone appeared once. This CDR3 region has 13 residues. The germline V gene encodes CDR1 MRHNA and CDR2 SNTAGT. Trimming removed 4 bases at V and 2 bases at J, with 6 bases between. Sample: PBMCs. The chain combines TRBV6-4 with TRBJ1-3; possible D gene TRBD1, 5 bases. This clonotype originated in a female donor in good health and CMV-seronegative. The CDR3 coding sequence is TGTGCCAGCAGTGGACAGACTGGAAACACCATATATTTT. Its protein product is CASSGQTGNTIYF.